This T cell receptor (beta chain) is from a study of T cell changes during pregnancy in multiple sclerosis. Clones were read by immunoSEQ multiplex PCR, and TCRdb kept only the in-frame ones, dropping some. The sample consists of around 130,000 clones, approximately 93% of them appearing once. The source material was peripheral blood, sampled before pregnancy. The TCR was taken from a female donor with multiple sclerosis, enrolled in a pregnancy study.

The CDR3 protein is CATRLAGGPFDEQYF. Here the CDR3 DNA reads TGTGCCACCAGACTAGCGGGAGGGCCGTTCGACGAGCAGTACTTC. The rearrangement links TRBV19 to TRBJ2-7; 14 positions match TRBD2. V was clipped by 10 bases and J by 5 bases; unmatched bases: 10. This CDR3 has 15 residues. Germline assignment: CDR1 LNHDA and CDR2 SQIVND (reference sequence).